The rows below give T cell receptor beta chains drawn from one sample of a study of beta chain features in type 1 diabetes. Some clones are missing from TCRdb's copy, which holds only in-frame ones; the method was immunoSEQ multiplex PCR. The table shows hundreds of thousands of clones, with roughly 15% occurring only once. Sequenced: naive CD4+ T cells from blood. Source of these receptors: a man aged 18 to 29 with type 1 diabetes. Both conserved end residues are part of each CDR3. The D gene is left open where the match is weak. A row's size may be missing; if present it is once, few, many or a size class.

cdr3_aa j_call v_call clone_size d_call
CSGQTGVGTEAFF TRBJ1-1 TRBV29-1 NA TRBD1
CASSTTSGGFSYEQYF TRBJ2-7 TRBV5-1 few TRBD2
CSVQGYSGNTIYF TRBJ1-3 TRBV29-1 NA NA
CASRSGQGGTEAFF TRBJ1-1 TRBV28 NA TRBD1
CASSSTGDQPQHF TRBJ1-5 TRBV5-1 NA NA
CASSAGGWTVDSNQPQHF TRBJ1-5 TRBV28 NA NA
CSARLQAEFF TRBJ2-1 TRBV20-1 NA NA
CASSGQGASDTQYF TRBJ2-3 TRBV5-4 few TRBD1
CASSLSSGNEQYF NA TRBV27 NA NA
CASSARTSGEYNEQFF TRBJ2-1 TRBV9 NA TRBD2
CASSRWDSLSNQPQHF TRBJ1-5 TRBV18 few TRBD1
CASGSTGYGYTF TRBJ1-2 TRBV28 NA NA
CASTSTGGMPQHF TRBJ1-5 TRBV7-2 few TRBD1
CASSEGLHNEQFF TRBJ2-1 TRBV6-4 NA NA
CASSPYGPRGGEKLFF TRBJ1-4 TRBV18 NA NA